The 4 T cell receptor beta chains given below trace back to one sample, sequenced in a study of shared clonotypes between healthy human individuals. The assay was immunoSEQ multiplex PCR, and TCRdb's table has in-frame clones only and misses some. The sample contains roughly 1,800,000 clones, approximately 94% of which appear only once. It was CD45RO-negative cells, positively selected for CCR7, that made up naive CD8 cells, with terminally differentiated effector memory CD45RA+ cells excluded. The sequenced material came from naive CD8+ T cells sorted from blood. These receptors were obtained from a man aged 18 to 35 in good health.

The chain employs TRBV27 and TRBJ2-1; TRBD2 matches at 8 bases. V shed 5 bases and J 8 bases; nucleotides not matched to a gene: 8. The CDR3 is 14 residues long. Germline CDR1 is MNHEY and CDR2 is SMNVEV (reference sequence). The DNA for the CDR3 is TGTGCCAGCAGTCCGGGACTAGGGGTTTATGAGCAGTTCTTC. It specifies CASSPGLGVYEQFF.

The chain employs TRBV6-5 and TRBJ2-1; perhaps TRBD1 as D (5 bases). This CDR3 spans 13 amino acids. The V gene's germline CDR1 is MNHEY and CDR2 SVGAGI. Trimming removed 6 bases at V and 8 bases at J, with 14 bases between. The CDR3 DNA reads as TGTGCCAGCAGCACGGACATCTTGGATGAGCAGTTCTTC. As protein: CASSTDILDEQFF.

This chain links TRBV27 with TRBJ2-1; 7 nucleotides match TRBD2. CDR3 length equals 18 residues. With 2 bases clipped from V and 4 bases from J, the junction kept 14 bases outside the gene matches. CDR1 and CDR2 (germline): MNHEY, SMNVEV (reference sequence). CDR3 in amino acids: CASSLGPRGPGGYNEQFF. Written as DNA, the CDR3 is TGTGCCAGCAGTTTAGGCCCCCGGGGACCCGGGGGGTACAATGAGCAGTTCTTC.

The count of this clone is one. The sample holds other DNA sequences that translate to the same CDR3. This sequence joins TRBV11-2 and TRBJ2-5, with a weak D call TRBD2 (6 bases). V dropped 3 bases and J dropped 5 bases, with 13 bases sitting between them. The CDR3 spans 14 residues. CDR1 and CDR2 (germline): SGHAT, FQNNGV. This chain's CDR3 is CASSLGTGGETQYF. CDR3 sequence (DNA): TGTGCCAGCAGCTTGGGGACTGGCGGGGAGACCCAGTACTTC.